This TCR beta chain was found in a study of T cells after yellow fever vaccination. Points from the study as a whole: Contamination of FACS-sorted repertoires by abundant clonotypes from the bulk population could occur. A limited proportion of clonotypes was detected within both the CD4 and CD8 compartments.

Turning to this clonotype: The antigen is unknown.

The TCR cDNA carried a universal primer site and UMIs from 5'RACE template switching. MiXCR was run by TCRdb on the 5' RACE reads, yielding one entry per CDR3 protein. The sample holds approximately 550,000 distinct CDR3 sequences, roughly 13% seen once. The clonotype was recovered from a young man who received the YFV17D yellow fever vaccine. This material consisted of PBMCs, taken on the day of the yellow fever booster vaccination.

CDR3: CASSQDIAFYEQYF. Here the CDR3 DNA reads TGCGCCAGCAGCCAAGATATCGCATTCTACGAGCAGTACTTC. The chain has TRBV4-3 and TRBJ2-7; D not certain. The ends were cut back, 0 bases at V and 3 bases at J, with 9 bases in the middle. Germline V gives CDR1 LGHNA, CDR2 YSLEER. CDR3 size: 14 residues.